The next 7 T cell receptor beta chains were all read from a single sample in a study of T cells in Graves' hyperthyroidism and ophthalmopathy. Amplification yielded TCR beta CDR3 regions, with RNA transcripts as the source. The HTBI primer set was used in a first-round RT-PCR of the TCR CDR3. Via MiXCR, TCRdb re-called the multiplex PCR reads, giving one row per CDR3 protein. The sample yields 640,000 or so distinct CDR3 sequences, over 12% seen once. Sample: blood. These receptors were taken from a woman between 35 and 50 years old with Graves' ophthalmopathy.

This clonotype was observed a few times. The chain has TRBV6-2 or TRBV6-3 and TRBJ2-7, with D hard to call. V was cut by 8 bases and J by 0 bases, with 8 bases left in between. In germline, CDR1 is MNHEY, CDR2 SVGEGT. The CDR3 length is 12 residues. In DNA, the CDR3 is TGTGCCAGCGCGAGCATCTCCTACGAGCAGTACTTC. Protein: CASASISYEQYF.

Many counts were recorded for this clonotype. V gene TRBV6-1 combines with J gene TRBJ2-4, with D unresolved. This CDR3 is built from 17 residues. V was shortened by 0 bases and J by 0 bases, with 12 bases between the two germline ends. CDR1 MNHNS and CDR2 SASEGT come from the germline V gene. CDR3 sequence reads: CASSEALWGLAKNIQYF. Written as DNA, the CDR3 is TGTGCCAGCAGTGAAGCGCTCTGGGGTTTAGCCAAAAACATTCAGTACTTC.

The chain has TRBV6-1 and TRBJ2-7, with a tentative D call TRBD1 (5 bases). The germline gives CDR1 MNHNS, CDR2 SASEGT. The CDR3 is made up of 14 amino acids. The V end was cut by 6 bases, the J end by 0 bases, with 12 bases between. CDR3 in amino acids: CASSHDSSSYEQYF. Written as DNA, the CDR3 is TGTGCCAGCAGCCATGACAGCTCCTCCTACGAGCAGTACTTC.

CDR3 sequence (DNA): TGTGCCAGCAGTGAAGTTAGCGGGAGGTACGACGAGCAGTACTTC. It codes for CASSEVSGRYDEQYF. The chain carries TRBV6-1 and TRBJ2-7; 10 bases fit TRBD2. CDR3 size: 15 residues. Germline values: CDR1 MNHNS, CDR2 SASEGT. Trimming removed 1 base from V and 5 bases from J; junction bases left unmatched: 5.

This clonotype was detected a few times. CDR3 in amino acids: CASSGPPGYEQYF. The CDR3, as DNA: TGCGCCAGCAGTGGGCCCCCGGGGTACGAGCAGTACTTC. The chain uses TRBV10-2 and TRBJ2-7, with D maybe TRBD2 (5 bases). CDR1 is WSHSY, CDR2 SAAADI, per germline. The CDR3 runs 13 residues. The V end was cut by 4 bases, the J end by 4 bases, with 11 bases between.

The V and J genes are TRBV6-1 and TRBJ1-2; 7 bases match TRBD1. Germline V gene data show CDR1 as MNHNS and CDR2 as SASEGT. There are 13 residues in the CDR3. Trimming took 8 bases from V and 7 from J; bases not matched to a gene: 10. CDR3: CASAYRGMSGYTF. Written as DNA, the CDR3 is TGTGCCAGCGCGTACAGGGGAATGAGTGGCTACACCTTC.

The chain carries TRBV20-1 and TRBJ2-7; the match to TRBD2 covers 7 bases. With 0 bases clipped from V and 2 bases from J, the junction kept 7 bases outside the gene matches. This CDR3 is built from 15 residues. Germline CDR1 and CDR2: DFQATT and SNEGSKA (reference sequence). DNA for the CDR3: TGCAGTGCTAGAGATACTAGCGCTGGGCCCTACGAGCAGTACTTC. Protein: CSARDTSAGPYEQYF.